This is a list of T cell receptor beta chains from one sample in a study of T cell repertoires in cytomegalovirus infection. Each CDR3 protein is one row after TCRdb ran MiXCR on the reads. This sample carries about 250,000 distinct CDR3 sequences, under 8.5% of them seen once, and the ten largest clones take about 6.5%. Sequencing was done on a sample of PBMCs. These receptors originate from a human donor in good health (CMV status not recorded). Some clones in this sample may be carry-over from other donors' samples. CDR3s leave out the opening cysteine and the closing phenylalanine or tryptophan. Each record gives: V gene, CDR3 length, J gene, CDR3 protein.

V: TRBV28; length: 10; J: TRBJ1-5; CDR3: ASRLVNQPQH
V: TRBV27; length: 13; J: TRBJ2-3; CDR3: ASSPLAAGTDTQY
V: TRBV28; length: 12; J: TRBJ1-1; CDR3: ASGLGGKNTEAF
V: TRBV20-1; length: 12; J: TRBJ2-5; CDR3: SAQTSGGQETQY
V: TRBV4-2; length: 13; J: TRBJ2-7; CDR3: ASSQAGTGLYEQY
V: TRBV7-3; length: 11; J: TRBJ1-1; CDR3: ASSLLRETEAF
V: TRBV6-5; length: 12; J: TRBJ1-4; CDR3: ASSLKGGNEKLF
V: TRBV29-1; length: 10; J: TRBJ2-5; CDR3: SVEDPNETQY
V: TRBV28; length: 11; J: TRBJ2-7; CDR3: ASSLLRDYEQY
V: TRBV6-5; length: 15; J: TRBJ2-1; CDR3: ASSYGNVLSSYNEQF
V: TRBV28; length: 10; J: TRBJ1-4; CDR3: ASSLPGLAEF
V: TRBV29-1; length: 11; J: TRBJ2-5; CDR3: SVNRGILETQY
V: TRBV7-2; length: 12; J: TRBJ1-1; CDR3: ASRLIAGGTEAF
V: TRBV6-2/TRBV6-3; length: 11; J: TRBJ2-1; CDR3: ASTRTSSNEQF
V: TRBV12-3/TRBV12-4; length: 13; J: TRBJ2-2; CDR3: ASSFQGSLSGELF
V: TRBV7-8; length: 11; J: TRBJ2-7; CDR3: ASRWGSSYEQY
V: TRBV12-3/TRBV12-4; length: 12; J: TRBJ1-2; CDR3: ASSFRATNYGYT
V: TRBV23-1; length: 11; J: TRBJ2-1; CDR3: ASSQSSSNEQF
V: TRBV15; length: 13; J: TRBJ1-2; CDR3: ATSIGQGASYGYT
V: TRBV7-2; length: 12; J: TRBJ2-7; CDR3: ASSVDRVAYEQY
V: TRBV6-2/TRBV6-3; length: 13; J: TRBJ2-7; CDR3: ASSYAPDSIDEQY
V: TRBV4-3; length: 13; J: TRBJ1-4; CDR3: ASSPAPITNEKLF
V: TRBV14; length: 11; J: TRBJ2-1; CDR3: ASRDGNQNEQF
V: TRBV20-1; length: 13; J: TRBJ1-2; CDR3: SARNPTGSNYGYT
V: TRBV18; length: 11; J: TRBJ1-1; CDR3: ASSPRDSGVAG
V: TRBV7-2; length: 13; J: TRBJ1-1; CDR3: ASSLAPRLNTEAF
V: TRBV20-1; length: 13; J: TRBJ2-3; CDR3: SARDPSFGTDTQY
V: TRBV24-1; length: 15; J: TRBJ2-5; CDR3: ATSEYTNSASPETQY
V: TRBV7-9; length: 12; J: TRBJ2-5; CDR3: ASSLSGGRETQY